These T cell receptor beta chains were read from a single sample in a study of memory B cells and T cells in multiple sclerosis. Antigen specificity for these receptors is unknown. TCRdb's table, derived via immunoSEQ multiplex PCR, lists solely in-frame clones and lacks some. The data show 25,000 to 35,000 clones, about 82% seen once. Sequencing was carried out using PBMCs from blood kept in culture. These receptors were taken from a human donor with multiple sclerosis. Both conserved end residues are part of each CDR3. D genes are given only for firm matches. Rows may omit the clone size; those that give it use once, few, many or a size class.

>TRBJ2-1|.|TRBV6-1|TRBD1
CASSSGQSYNEQFF
TGTGCCAGCAGTTCGGGACAGTCGTACAATGAGCAGTTCTTC
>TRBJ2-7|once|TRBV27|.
CASSWGSGPYEQYF
TGTGCCAGCAGTTGGGGTAGCGGACCCTACGAGCAGTACTTC
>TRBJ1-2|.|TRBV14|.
CASSQARRIDGYTF
TGTGCCAGCAGCCAAGCCCGCAGGATTGACGGCTACACCTTC
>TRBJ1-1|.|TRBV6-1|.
CASSGRVNTEAFF
TGTGCCAGCAGTGGACGGGTGAACACTGAAGCTTTCTTT
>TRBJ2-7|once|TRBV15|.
CATSSSGTGYEQYF
TGTGCCACCAGCAGCTCCGGGACTGGCTACGAGCAGTACTTC
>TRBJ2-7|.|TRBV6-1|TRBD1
CASSQQGDFYEQYF
TGTGCCAGCAGTCAACAGGGGGATTTCTACGAGCAGTACTTC
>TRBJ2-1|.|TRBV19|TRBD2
CASSIVVLAENEQFF
TGTGCCAGTAGTATAGTAGTTCTAGCGGAAAATGAGCAGTTCTTC
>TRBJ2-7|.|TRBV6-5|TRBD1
CASSYSISQGAYEQYF
TGTGCCAGCAGTTACTCGATAAGTCAGGGGGCCTACGAGCAGTACTTC
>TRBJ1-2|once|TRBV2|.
CASSEFMLGQGSDGYTF
TGTGCCAGCAGTGAATTCATGTTGGGGCAGGGGAGTGATGGCTACACCTTC
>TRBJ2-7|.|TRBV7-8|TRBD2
CASSFLAGGSYEQYF
TGTGCCAGCAGCTTTCTAGCGGGGGGTTCCTACGAGCAGTACTTC
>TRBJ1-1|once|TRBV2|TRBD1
CASSEDRMNTEAFF
TGTGCCAGCAGTGAGGACAGGATGAACACTGAAGCTTTCTTT
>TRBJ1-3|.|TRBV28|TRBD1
CASSFHRGQGNTIYF
TGTGCCAGCAGTTTTCACAGGGGGCAAGGAAACACCATATATTTT
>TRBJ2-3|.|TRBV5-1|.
CASSLTGWDTQYF
TGCGCCAGCAGCTTGACAGGGTGGGATACGCAGTATTTT
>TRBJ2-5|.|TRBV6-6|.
CASSYSFETQYF
TGTGCCAGCAGTTACTCTTTCGAGACCCAGTACTTC
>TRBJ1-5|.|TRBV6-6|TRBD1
CASRDRDRQGQPQHF
TGTGCCAGCAGAGACCGGGACAGACAAGGTCAGCCCCAGCATTTT
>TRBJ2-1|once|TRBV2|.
CASSEPSRGSYNEQFF
TGTGCCAGCAGTGAACCCTCCAGGGGCTCTTACAATGAGCAGTTCTTC
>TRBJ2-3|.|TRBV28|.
CASSFTRWDTQYF
TGTGCCAGCAGTTTCACACGGTGGGATACGCAGTATTTT
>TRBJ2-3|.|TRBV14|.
CASSQGGIASTDTQYF
TGTGCCAGCAGCCAAGGCGGGATCGCTAGCACAGATACGCAGTATTTT
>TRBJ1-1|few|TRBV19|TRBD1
CASKVGRGPAEAFF
TGTGCCAGTAAAGTGGGCAGGGGGCCAGCTGAAGCTTTCTTT
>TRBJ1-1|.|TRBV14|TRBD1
CASSHLGQGTGKAFF
TGTGCCAGCAGCCATTTAGGACAGGGAACGGGGAAAGCTTTCTTT
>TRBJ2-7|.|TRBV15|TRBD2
CATSRDLASGSYEQYF
TGTGCCACCAGCAGAGATCTGGCTAGCGGCTCCTACGAGCAGTACTTC
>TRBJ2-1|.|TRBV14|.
CASSDTWSSYNEQFF
TGTGCCAGCAGCGACACGTGGAGCTCCTACAATGAGCAGTTCTTC
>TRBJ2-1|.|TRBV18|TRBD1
CASSPGQGDGNEQFF
TGTGCCAGCTCACCAGGGCAGGGGGATGGCAATGAGCAGTTCTTC
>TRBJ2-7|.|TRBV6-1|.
CASREERSSYEQYF
TGTGCCAGCAGAGAAGAAAGAAGCTCCTACGAGCAGTACTTC
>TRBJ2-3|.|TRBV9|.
CASSVGTRTDTQYF
TGTGCCAGCAGCGTGGGGACACGCACAGATACGCAGTATTTT
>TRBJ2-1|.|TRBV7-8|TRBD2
CASSLRPGLAGGNEQFF
TGTGCCAGCAGCTTAAGGCCCGGGCTAGCGGGGGGAAATGAGCAGTTCTTC
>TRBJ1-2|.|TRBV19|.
CASSTQTGGAGYTF
TGTGCCAGTAGTACCCAGACGGGGGGCGCGGGCTACACCTTC
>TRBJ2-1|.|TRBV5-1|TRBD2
CASSLGLAGGLNEQFF
TGCGCCAGCAGCTTGGGACTAGCGGGAGGGTTGAATGAGCAGTTCTTC
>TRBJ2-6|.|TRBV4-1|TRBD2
CASSQEGGRASGANVLTF
TGCGCCAGCAGCCAAGAAGGCGGGAGAGCCTCTGGGGCCAACGTCCTGACTTTC
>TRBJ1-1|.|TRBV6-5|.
CASKMTANTEAFF
TGTGCCAGCAAAATGACAGCGAACACTGAAGCTTTCTTT
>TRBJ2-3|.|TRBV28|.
CASISGSVVTDTQYF
TGTGCCAGCATCTCGGGCAGTGTAGTCACAGATACGCAGTATTTT
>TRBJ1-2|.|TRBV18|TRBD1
CASSPKNQGDYGYTF
TGTGCCAGCTCACCAAAAAACCAGGGGGACTATGGCTACACCTTC
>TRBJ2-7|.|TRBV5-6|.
CASSLAGKPYEQYF
TGTGCCAGCAGCTTGGCCGGGAAACCCTACGAGCAGTACTTC
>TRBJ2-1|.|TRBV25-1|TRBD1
CASSRSRQGAYNEQFF
TGTGCCAGCAGTAGATCACGACAGGGGGCTTACAATGAGCAGTTCTTC
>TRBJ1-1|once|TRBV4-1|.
CASSRIGRGRIEAFF
TGCGCCAGCAGCCGCATCGGACGGGGGAGGATTGAAGCTTTCTTT
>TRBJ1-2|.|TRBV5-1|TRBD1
CASSLAVGQGALGYGYTF
TGCGCCAGCAGCTTGGCCGTGGGACAGGGGGCGCTTGGCTATGGCTACACCTTC
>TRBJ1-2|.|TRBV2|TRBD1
CATGRGQRGGYTF
TGTGCCACGGGGAGGGGACAGCGTGGCGGCTACACCTTC
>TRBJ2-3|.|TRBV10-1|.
CASSESGHSTDTQYF
TGCGCCAGCAGTGAGTCTGGTCACAGCACAGATACGCAGTATTTT
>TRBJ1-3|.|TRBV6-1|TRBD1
CAHGEGAGNTIYF
TGTGCCCACGGAGAGGGGGCCGGAAACACCATATATTTT
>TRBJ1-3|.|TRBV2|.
CASKGGTLPGNTIYF
TGTGCCAGCAAGGGAGGGACATTGCCTGGAAACACCATATATTTT
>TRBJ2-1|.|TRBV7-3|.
CASSSQISYNEQFF
TGTGCCAGCAGTAGCCAAATCTCCTACAATGAGCAGTTCTTC
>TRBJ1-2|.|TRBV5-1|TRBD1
CASSLGDRPGYTF
TGCGCCAGCAGCTTGGGGGACAGACCCGGCTACACCTTC